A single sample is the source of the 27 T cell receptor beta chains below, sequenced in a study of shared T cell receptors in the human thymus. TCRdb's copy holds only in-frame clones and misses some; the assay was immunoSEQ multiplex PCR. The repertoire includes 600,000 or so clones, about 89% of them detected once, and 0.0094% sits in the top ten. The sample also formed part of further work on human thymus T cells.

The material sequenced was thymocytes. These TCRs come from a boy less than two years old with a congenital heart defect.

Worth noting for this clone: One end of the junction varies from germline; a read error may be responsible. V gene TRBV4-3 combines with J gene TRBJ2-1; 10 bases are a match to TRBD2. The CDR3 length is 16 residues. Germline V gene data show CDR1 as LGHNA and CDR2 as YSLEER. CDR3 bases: TGCGCCAGCAGTCAAGGGAAAGCGGGAGGGGGGAATGAGCAGTTCTTC. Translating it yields CASSQGKAGGGNEQFF.

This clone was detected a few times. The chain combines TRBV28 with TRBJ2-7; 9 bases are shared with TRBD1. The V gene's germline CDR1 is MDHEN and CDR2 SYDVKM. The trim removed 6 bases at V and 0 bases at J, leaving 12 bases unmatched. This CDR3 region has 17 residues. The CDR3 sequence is CASSPPGQGPHSYEQYF. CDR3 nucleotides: TGTGCCAGCAGCCCCCCCGGACAGGGGCCACACTCCTACGAGCAGTACTTC.

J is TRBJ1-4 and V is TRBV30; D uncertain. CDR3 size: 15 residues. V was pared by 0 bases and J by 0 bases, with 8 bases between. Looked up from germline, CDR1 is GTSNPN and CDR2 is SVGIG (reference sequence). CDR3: CAWSVRGATNEKLFF. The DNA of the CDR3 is TGTGCCTGGAGTGTACGCGGAGCAACTAATGAAAAACTGTTTTTT.

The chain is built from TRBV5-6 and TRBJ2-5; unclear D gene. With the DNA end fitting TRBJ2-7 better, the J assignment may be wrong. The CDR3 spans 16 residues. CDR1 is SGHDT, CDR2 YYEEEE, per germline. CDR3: CASSLWASKLIYEQYF. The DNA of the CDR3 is TGTGCCAGCAGCTTGTGGGCGTCCAAGCTCATCTACGAGCAGTACTTC.

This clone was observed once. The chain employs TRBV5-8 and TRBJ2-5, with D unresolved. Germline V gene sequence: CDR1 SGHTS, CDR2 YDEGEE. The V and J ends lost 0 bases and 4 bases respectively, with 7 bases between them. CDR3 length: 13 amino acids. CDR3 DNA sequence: TGTGCCAGCAGCTTGGTAGTTGCAGAGACCCAGTACTTC. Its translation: CASSLVVAETQYF.

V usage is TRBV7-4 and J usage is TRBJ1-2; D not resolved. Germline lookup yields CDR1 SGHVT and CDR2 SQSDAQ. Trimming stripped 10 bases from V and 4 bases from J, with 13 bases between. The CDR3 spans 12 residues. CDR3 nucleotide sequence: TGTGCCACACCCGAGGCGATCTATGGCTACACCTTC. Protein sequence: CATPEAIYGYTF.

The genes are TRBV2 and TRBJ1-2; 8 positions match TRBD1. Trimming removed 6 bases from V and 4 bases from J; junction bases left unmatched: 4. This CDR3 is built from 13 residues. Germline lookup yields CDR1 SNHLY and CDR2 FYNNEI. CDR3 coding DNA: TGTGCCAGCAGCAGGGACAGGTTCTATGGCTACACCTTC. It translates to CASSRDRFYGYTF.

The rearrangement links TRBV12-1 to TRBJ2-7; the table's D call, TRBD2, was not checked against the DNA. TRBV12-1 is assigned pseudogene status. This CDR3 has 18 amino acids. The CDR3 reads CASSFRTSGGRLVYEQYF. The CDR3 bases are TGTGCCAGCAGCTTTAGGACTAGCGGGGGGCGCCTGGTATACGAGCAGTACTTC.

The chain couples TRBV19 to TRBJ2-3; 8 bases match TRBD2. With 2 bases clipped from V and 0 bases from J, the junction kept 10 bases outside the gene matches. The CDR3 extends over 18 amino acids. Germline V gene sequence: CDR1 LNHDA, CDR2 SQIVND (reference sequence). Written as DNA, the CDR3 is TGTGCCAGTAGTATAACGGCGGCTAGCGGGTACAGCACAGATACGCAGTATTTT. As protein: CASSITAASGYSTDTQYF.

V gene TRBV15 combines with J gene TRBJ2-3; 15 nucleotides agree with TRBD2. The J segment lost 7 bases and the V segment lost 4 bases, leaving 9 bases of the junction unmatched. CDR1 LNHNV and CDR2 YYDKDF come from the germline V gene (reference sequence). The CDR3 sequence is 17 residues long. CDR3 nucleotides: TGTGCCACCAGCACCTGGACTAGCGGGAGGGGGGGAAATACGCAGTATTTT. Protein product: CATSTWTSGRGGNTQYF.

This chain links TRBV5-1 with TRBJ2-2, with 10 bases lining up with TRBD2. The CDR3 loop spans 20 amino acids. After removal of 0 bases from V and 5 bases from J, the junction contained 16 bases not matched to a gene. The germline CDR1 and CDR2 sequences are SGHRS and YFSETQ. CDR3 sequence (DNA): TGCGCCAGCAGCTTGGAAAAGTGGACTAGCGGATCCATCGGGACCGGGGAGCTGTTTTTT. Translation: CASSLEKWTSGSIGTGELFF.

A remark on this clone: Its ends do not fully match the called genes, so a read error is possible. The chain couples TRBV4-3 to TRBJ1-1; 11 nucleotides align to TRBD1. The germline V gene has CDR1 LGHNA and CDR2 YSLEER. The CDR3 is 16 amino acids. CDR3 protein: CASSQSVRDRGSGMLF. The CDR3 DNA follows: TGCGCCAGCAGCCAATCGGTCCGGGACAGGGGGTCGGGGATGCTTTTT.

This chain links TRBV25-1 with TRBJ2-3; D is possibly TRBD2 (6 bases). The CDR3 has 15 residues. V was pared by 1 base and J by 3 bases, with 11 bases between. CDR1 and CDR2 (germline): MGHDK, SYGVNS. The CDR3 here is CASSEWGEETDTQYF. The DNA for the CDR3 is TGTGCCAGCAGTGAATGGGGGGAGGAAACAGATACGCAGTATTTT.

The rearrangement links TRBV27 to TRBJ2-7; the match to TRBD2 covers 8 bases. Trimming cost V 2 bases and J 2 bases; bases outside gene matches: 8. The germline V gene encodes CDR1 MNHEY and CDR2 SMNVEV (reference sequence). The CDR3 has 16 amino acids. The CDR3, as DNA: TGTGCCAGCAGTTTAACCCCCCGGGGGGGTACCTACGAGCAGTACTTC. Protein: CASSLTPRGGTYEQYF.

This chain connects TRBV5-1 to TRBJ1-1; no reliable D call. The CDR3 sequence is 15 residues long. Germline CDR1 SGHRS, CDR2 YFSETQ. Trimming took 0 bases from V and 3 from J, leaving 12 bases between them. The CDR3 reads CASSLARGWDTEAFF. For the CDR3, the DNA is TGCGCCAGCAGCTTGGCCCGGGGTTGGGACACTGAAGCTTTCTTT.

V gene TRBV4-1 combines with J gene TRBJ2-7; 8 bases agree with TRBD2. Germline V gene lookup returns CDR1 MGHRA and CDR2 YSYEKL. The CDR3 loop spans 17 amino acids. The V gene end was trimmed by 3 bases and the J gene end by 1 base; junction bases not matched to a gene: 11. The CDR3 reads CASSHRQSGRRSYEQYF. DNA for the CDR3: TGCGCCAGCAGCCACCGCCAAAGCGGGAGAAGGTCCTACGAGCAGTACTTC.

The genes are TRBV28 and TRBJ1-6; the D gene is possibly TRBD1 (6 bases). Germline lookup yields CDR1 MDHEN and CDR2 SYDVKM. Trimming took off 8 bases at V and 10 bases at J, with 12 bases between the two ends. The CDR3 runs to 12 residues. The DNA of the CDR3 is TGTGCCAGCCACAGGGTGAGCTCACCCCTCCACTTT. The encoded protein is CASHRVSSPLHF.

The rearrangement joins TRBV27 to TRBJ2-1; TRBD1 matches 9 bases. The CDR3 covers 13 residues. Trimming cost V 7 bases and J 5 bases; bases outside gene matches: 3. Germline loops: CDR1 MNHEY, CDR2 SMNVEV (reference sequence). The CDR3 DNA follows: TGTGCCAGCACGGGACAGGGAAACAATGAGCAGTTCTTC. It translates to CASTGQGNNEQFF.

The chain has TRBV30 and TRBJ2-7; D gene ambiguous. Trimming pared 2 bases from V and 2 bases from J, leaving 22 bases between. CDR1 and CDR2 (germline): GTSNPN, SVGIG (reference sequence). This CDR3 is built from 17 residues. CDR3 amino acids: CAWSPRGYSIPPYEQYF. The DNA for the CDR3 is TGTGCCTGGAGTCCCCGAGGATATTCGATTCCTCCCTACGAGCAGTACTTC.

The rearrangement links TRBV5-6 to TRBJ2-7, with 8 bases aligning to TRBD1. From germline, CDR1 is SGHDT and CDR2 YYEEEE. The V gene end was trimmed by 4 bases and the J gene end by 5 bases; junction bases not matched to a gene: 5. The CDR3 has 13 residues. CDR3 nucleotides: TGTGCCAGCAGCGGGACAGGTGGTGACGAGCAGTACTTC. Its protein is CASSGTGGDEQYF.

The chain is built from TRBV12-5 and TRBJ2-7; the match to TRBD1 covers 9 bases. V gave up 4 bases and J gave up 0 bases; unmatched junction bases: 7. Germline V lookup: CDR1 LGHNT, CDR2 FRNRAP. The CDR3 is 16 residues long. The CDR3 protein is CASGSLGTGSSYEQYF. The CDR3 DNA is TGTGCTAGTGGTTCCCTCGGGACAGGGAGCTCCTACGAGCAGTACTTC.

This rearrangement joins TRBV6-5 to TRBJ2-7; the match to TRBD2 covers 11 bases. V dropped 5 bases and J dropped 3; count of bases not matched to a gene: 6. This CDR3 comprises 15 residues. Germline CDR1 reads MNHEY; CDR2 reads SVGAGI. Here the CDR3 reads CASSIAGGPLYEQYF. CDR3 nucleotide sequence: TGTGCCAGCAGTATAGCGGGAGGGCCCCTCTACGAGCAGTACTTC.

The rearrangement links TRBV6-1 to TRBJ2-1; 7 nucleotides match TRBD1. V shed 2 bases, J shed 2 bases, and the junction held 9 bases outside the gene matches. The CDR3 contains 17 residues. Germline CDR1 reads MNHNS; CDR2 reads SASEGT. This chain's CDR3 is CASSENRGPNPYNEQFF. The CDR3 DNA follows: TGTGCCAGCAGTGAAAACAGGGGACCCAACCCCTACAATGAGCAGTTCTTC.

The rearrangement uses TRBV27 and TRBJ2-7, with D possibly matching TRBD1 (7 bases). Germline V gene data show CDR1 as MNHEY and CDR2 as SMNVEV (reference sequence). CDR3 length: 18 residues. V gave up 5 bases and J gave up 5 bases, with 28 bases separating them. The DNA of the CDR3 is TGTGCCAGCAGTACCGATTATGGGGCGGGGACAGAGTTAAACGAGCAGTACTTC. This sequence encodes CASSTDYGAGTELNEQYF.

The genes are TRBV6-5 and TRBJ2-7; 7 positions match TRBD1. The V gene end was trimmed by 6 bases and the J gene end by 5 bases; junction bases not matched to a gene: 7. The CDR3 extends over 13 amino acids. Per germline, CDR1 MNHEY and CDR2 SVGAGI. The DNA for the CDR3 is TGTGCCAGCAGCCGGGACAGCCCCAACGAGCAGTACTTC. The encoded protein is CASSRDSPNEQYF.

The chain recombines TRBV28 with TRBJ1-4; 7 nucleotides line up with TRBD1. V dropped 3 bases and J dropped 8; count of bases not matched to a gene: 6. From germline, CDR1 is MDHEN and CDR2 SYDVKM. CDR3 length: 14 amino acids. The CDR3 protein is CASSFPDRDEKLFF. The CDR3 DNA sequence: TGTGCCAGCAGTTTCCCCGACAGGGACGAAAAACTGTTTTTT.

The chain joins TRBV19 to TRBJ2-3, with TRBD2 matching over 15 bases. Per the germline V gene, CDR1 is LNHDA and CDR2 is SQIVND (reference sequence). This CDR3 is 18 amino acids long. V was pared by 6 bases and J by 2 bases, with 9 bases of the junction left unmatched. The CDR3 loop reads CASSAPGLAGGATDTQYF. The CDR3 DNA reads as TGTGCCAGTAGCGCACCGGGACTAGCGGGGGGAGCCACAGATACGCAGTATTTT.